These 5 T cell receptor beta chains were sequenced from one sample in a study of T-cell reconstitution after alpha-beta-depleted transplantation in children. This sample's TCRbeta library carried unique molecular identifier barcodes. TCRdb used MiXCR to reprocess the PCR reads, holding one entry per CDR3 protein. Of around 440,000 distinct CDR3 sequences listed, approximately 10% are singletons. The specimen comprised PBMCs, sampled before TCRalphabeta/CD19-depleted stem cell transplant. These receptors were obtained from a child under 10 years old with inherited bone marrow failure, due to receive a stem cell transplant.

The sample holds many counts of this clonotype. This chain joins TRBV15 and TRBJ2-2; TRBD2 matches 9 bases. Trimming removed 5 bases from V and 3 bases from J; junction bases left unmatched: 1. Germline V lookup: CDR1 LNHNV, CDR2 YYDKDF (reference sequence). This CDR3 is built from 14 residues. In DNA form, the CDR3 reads TGTGCCACCAGCGCGGGAGGGGACACCGGGGAGCTGTTTTTT. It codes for CATSAGGDTGELFF.

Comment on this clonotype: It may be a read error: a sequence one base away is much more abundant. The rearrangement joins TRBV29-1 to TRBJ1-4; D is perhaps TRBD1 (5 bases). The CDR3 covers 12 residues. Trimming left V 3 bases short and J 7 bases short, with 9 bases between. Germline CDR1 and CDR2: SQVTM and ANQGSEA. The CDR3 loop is CSVDRAGEKLFF. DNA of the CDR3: TGCAGCGTTGACAGGGCAGGTGAAAAACTGTTTTTT.

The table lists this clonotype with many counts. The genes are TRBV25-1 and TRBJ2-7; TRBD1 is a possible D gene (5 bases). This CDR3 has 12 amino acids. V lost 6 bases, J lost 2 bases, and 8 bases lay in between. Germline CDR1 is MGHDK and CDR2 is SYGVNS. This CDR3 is CASRTEAYEQYF. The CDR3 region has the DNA TGTGCCAGCAGGACAGAGGCCTACGAGCAGTACTTC.

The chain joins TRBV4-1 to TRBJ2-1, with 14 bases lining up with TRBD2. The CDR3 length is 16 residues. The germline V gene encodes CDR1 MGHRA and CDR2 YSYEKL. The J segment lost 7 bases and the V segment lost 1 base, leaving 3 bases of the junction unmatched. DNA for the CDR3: TGCGCCAGCAGCCAAGCATGGACTAGCGGGAGGAATGAGCAGTTCTTC. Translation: CASSQAWTSGRNEQFF.

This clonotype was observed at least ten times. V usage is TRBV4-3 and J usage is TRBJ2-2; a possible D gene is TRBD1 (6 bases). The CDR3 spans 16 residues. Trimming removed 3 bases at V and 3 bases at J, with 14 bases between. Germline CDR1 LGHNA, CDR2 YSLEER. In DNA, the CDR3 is TGCGCCAGCAGCCACCATGGACAGCCCGACACCGGGGAGCTGTTTTTT. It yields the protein CASSHHGQPDTGELFF.